Following are 32 T cell receptor beta chains from one sample sequenced in a study of T-cell memory formation after mild COVID-19. Via MiXCR, TCRdb re-called the 5' RACE reads, giving one row per CDR3 protein. Seen here are 450,000 to 700,000 distinct CDR3 sequences, more than 15% observed once, and the top ten hold 12%. Sequencing used PBMCs or a T cell subset sorted from them (not recorded which). Receptor source: an adult woman who had mild COVID-19 (a few samples of this study predate the infection). Cell type and time point are not known.

This clonotype has ten or more counts. The rearrangement joins TRBV25-1 to TRBJ2-3, with a possible D match to TRBD2 (5 bases). The V end was cut by 4 bases, the J end by 2 bases, with 10 bases between. The V gene's germline CDR1 is MGHDK and CDR2 SYGVNS. The CDR3 spans 14 residues. For the CDR3, the DNA is TGTGCCAGCAGTGCAGAGGGAAACACAGATACGCAGTATTTT. Translation gives CASSAEGNTDTQYF.

With regard to this clonotype: The junction shows a germline mismatch at one end, possibly a read error. The V call is TRBV7-6, the J call TRBJ2-3, with a weak D call TRBD1 (9 bases). Germline-derived CDR1 and CDR2 are SGHVS and FNYEAQ. The CDR3 contains 16 residues. The CDR3 DNA reads as TGTGCCAGCAGTTTAGCGGGACAGGGTTTCACAGATACGCAGTATTTT. Its protein product is CASSLAGQGFTDTQYF.

This clonotype was seen only a few times. V and J are TRBV12-3 or TRBV12-4 and TRBJ1-1; D is undetermined. V lost 3 bases, J lost 10 bases, and 15 bases lay in between. The CDR3 runs 13 residues. The CDR3, as DNA: TGTGCCAGCAGTTTGGGAAGGAGAGGTGGAGCTTTCTTT. The encoded protein is CASSLGRRGGAFF.

This clonotype was detected a few times. The chain joins TRBV12-3 or TRBV12-4 to TRBJ2-1; 10 nucleotides match TRBD2. The V and J ends lost 5 bases and 4 bases, in that order; junction bases with no gene match: 2. This CDR3 has 14 residues. CDR3 in DNA: TGTGCCAGCAGTCAGACTAGCGGGTACAATGAGCAGTTCTTC. This encodes CASSQTSGYNEQFF.

The chain is built from TRBV30 and TRBJ2-1, with 8 positions matching TRBD2. The CDR3 has 12 residues. Germline lookup yields CDR1 GTSNPN and CDR2 SVGIG (reference sequence). Germline trimming cut 2 bases from V and 12 bases from J; bases unmatched to any gene: 6. CDR3 region: CAWSQTSVSQFF. The CDR3 DNA sequence: TGTGCCTGGAGTCAGACTAGCGTATCGCAGTTCTTC.

The chain carries TRBV12-3 or TRBV12-4 and TRBJ1-2, with 8 bases fitting TRBD1. Germline trimming cut 1 base from V and 7 bases from J; bases unmatched to any gene: 5. The CDR3 is made up of 14 amino acids. CDR3 DNA: TGTGCCAGCAGTTTAGGTCCAGGGGGCTTTGGCTACACCTTC. Encoded protein: CASSLGPGGFGYTF.

V gene TRBV18 combines with J gene TRBJ2-3; unclear D gene. Deletions cut 2 bases from V and 5 bases from J, with 8 bases between. This CDR3 spans 13 amino acids. Germline V CDR1 and CDR2: KGHSH, LQKENI. The CDR3 protein is CASSPGVGDTQYF. As DNA, the CDR3 is TGTGCCAGCTCACCAGGGGTTGGAGATACGCAGTATTTT.

The chain couples TRBV12-3 or TRBV12-4 to TRBJ2-3; no firm D call. V was shortened by 3 bases and J by 0 bases, with 10 bases between the two germline ends. This CDR3 is built from 15 residues. The CDR3 DNA reads TGTGCCAGCAGTTTTTCGGCAGCTAGCACAGATACGCAGTATTTT. Amino acid sequence: CASSFSAASTDTQYF.

The chain carries TRBV2 and TRBJ1-1, with 8 bases identical to TRBD1. CDR3 length: 14 residues. Germline assignment: CDR1 SNHLY and CDR2 FYNNEI. The trim removed 5 bases at V and 3 bases at J, leaving 5 bases unmatched. The CDR3 spells CASSWTGMDTEAFF. The CDR3 DNA reads TGTGCCAGCAGTTGGACAGGGATGGACACTGAAGCTTTCTTT.

This clonotype came up a few times. This chain joins TRBV6-5 and TRBJ1-1; no firm D call. CDR3 size: 13 residues. V was pared by 4 bases and J by 1 base, with 7 bases between. Germline values: CDR1 MNHEY, CDR2 SVGAGI. CDR3 residues: CASSSQTNTEAFF. DNA of the CDR3: TGTGCCAGCAGTTCACAAACGAACACTGAAGCTTTCTTT.

This clonotype has more than one count but fewer than ten. The rearrangement links TRBV4-3 to TRBJ2-1, with 12 bases aligning to TRBD2. Losses at the gene ends were 1 base for V and 3 bases for J; bases not matched to a gene: 4. The germline gives CDR1 LGHNA, CDR2 YSLEER. CDR3 size: 17 residues. The CDR3 region has the DNA TGCGCCAGCAGCCAAGGGACTAGCGGGACCATCTACAATGAGCAGTTCTTC. Translated: CASSQGTSGTIYNEQFF.

This clonotype was counted between two and nine times. This chain connects TRBV7-8 to TRBJ2-7; D not certain. The CDR3 covers 15 residues. V lost 1 base and J 1 base, leaving 11 bases between the germline ends. Germline V gene data show CDR1 as SGHVS and CDR2 as FQNEAQ. The CDR3: CASSLVRYESYEQYF. For the CDR3, the DNA is TGTGCCAGCAGCTTAGTTCGGTACGAATCCTACGAGCAGTACTTC.

This clonotype came up a few times. The chain links TRBV7-9 to TRBJ1-1; D gene ambiguous. Germline CDR1 SEHNR, CDR2 FQNEAQ (reference sequence). The V end lost 6 bases, the J end lost 4 bases, and 15 bases lay between the germline ends. The CDR3 sequence is 14 residues long. CDR3 sequence: CASRLTEASTEAFF. The CDR3 nucleotides are TGTGCCAGCAGACTGACGGAAGCCAGCACTGAAGCTTTCTTT.

This clonotype was picked up a small number of times. The V call is TRBV2, the J call TRBJ1-5, with 8 positions matching TRBD1. This CDR3 region has 14 residues. The germline gives CDR1 SNHLY, CDR2 FYNNEI. The J segment lost 4 bases and the V segment lost 6 bases, leaving 5 bases of the junction unmatched. The CDR3 nucleotides are TGTGCCAGCAGGGACAGGGTCCCTAATCAGCCCCAGCATTTT. Translated, it gives CASRDRVPNQPQHF.

The rearrangement uses TRBV24-1 and TRBJ2-1, with 9 bases lining up with TRBD1. The CDR3 is made up of 16 amino acids. J lost 6 bases, V lost 4 bases, and 9 bases had no gene match. Per germline, CDR1 KGHDR and CDR2 SFDVKD. As DNA, the CDR3 is TGTGCCACCAGTGAGCACGGGACAGGGAGCCGCAATGAGCAGTTCTTC. This translates into CATSEHGTGSRNEQFF.

This clonotype was observed a handful of times. This chain links TRBV30 with TRBJ2-6; D gene ambiguous. This CDR3 is built from 12 residues. Between the trimmed V and J ends, which lost 5 bases and 1 base, there was a span of 3 bases. Germline V lookup: CDR1 GTSNPN, CDR2 SVGIG (reference sequence). The CDR3 region is CAWGSGANVLTF. For the CDR3, the DNA is TGTGCCTGGGGTTCTGGGGCCAACGTCCTGACTTTC.

This clonotype has only a few counts. V usage is TRBV7-9 and J usage is TRBJ1-1; D gene unclear. V was cut by 1 base and J by 11 bases, with 8 bases left in between. The V gene's germline CDR1 is SEHNR and CDR2 FQNEAQ (reference sequence). The CDR3 has 11 residues. The CDR3 sequence is CASSLDGDAFF. The CDR3 DNA reads TGTGCCAGCAGCTTAGATGGAGATGCTTTCTTT.

This clonotype was recorded many times. This rearrangement joins TRBV24-1 to TRBJ2-1, with 13 nucleotides matching TRBD2. This CDR3 region has 19 residues. V lost 3 bases and J lost 3; bases outside the gene matches: 10. The germline CDR1 and CDR2 sequences are KGHDR and SFDVKD. The chain's CDR3 is CATSDNAWTSGSIYNEQFF. The CDR3 coding sequence is TGTGCCACCAGTGATAATGCGTGGACTAGCGGGAGTATCTACAATGAGCAGTTCTTC.

This clonotype was seen a few times. The chain couples TRBV29-1 to TRBJ2-7, with D unclear. V dropped 0 bases and J dropped 1 base, with 4 bases sitting between them. The CDR3 is made up of 12 amino acids. Germline V CDR1 and CDR2: SQVTM, ANQGSEA. The CDR3 here is CSVEEGSYEQYF. The CDR3 DNA reads TGCAGCGTTGAAGAGGGGTCCTACGAGCAGTACTTC.

This clonotype was observed a few times. The chain joins TRBV15 to TRBJ2-7, with 11 bases identical to TRBD2. V gave up 1 base and J gave up 5 bases; unmatched junction bases: 13. The CDR3 contains 18 residues. Germline CDR1 and CDR2: LNHNV and YYDKDF (reference sequence). In DNA, the CDR3 is TGTGCCACCAGCAGAGTAAAAATTAGCGGGAGGGCCAGCCACGAGCAGTACTTC. Translation: CATSRVKISGRASHEQYF.

The sample holds a few counts of this clonotype. The chain joins TRBV12-3 or TRBV12-4 to TRBJ1-5, with 7 bases identical to TRBD1. The CDR3 has 14 amino acids. After removal of 7 bases from V and 7 bases from J, the junction contained 10 bases not matched to a gene. The CDR3 protein is CASTDGDRNQPQHF. CDR3 nucleotides: TGTGCCAGCACCGACGGGGACAGAAACCAGCCCCAGCATTTT.

V and J are TRBV18 and TRBJ1-5, with TRBD1 matching 7 bases. CDR1 is KGHSH, CDR2 LQKENI, per germline. There are 14 residues in the CDR3. V lost 6 bases and J lost 5; bases outside the gene matches: 7. In DNA form, the CDR3 reads TGTGCCAGCTCCCAGGACAGGCTCCATCAGCCCCAGCATTTT. This translates into CASSQDRLHQPQHF.

This clonotype has more than one count but fewer than ten. The V gene is TRBV6-1, the J gene TRBJ2-7; 11 bases align to TRBD2. There are 17 residues in the CDR3. With 3 bases clipped from V and 1 base from J, the junction kept 8 bases outside the gene matches. Germline V lookup: CDR1 MNHNS, CDR2 SASEGT. CDR3 sequence (DNA): TGTGCCAGCAGTGAGTACTACCTAGCGGGAGGATCCTACGAGCAGTACTTC. As protein: CASSEYYLAGGSYEQYF.

The V and J genes are TRBV7-9 and TRBJ2-2; TRBD1 aligns across 7 bases. Germline values: CDR1 SEHNR, CDR2 FQNEAQ (reference sequence). With V trimmed by 7 bases and J by 3 bases, 5 bases remained unmatched. The CDR3 spans 14 residues. For the CDR3, the DNA is TGTGCCAGCAACAAGGGGGCCGACACCGGGGAGCTGTTTTTT. Translating gives CASNKGADTGELFF.

The rearrangement uses TRBV5-1 and TRBJ2-1, with D perhaps given as TRBD1 or TRBD2 (6 bases each). Trimming left V 6 bases short and J 0 bases short, with 13 bases between. The CDR3 has 15 amino acids. Germline lookup yields CDR1 SGHRS and CDR2 YFSETQ. CDR3 DNA: TGCGCCAGCAATGGGGGGCAGAGCTCCTACAATGAGCAGTTCTTC. As protein: CASNGGQSSYNEQFF.

The sample holds a few counts of this clonotype. The chain is built from TRBV20-1 and TRBJ2-1; 11 nucleotides align to TRBD2. Germline V gene data show CDR1 as DFQATT and CDR2 as SNEGSKA (reference sequence). CDR3 length equals 13 residues. The ends lost 8 bases at V and 8 bases at J; junction bases unmatched: 8. CDR3 nucleotides: TGCAGTACCCCGGGACTAGCGGAATATGAGCAGTTCTTC. Protein product: CSTPGLAEYEQFF.

This clonotype has a count of ten or more. This chain uses TRBV20-1 with TRBJ2-7; 9 bases align to TRBD1. Germline CDR1 and CDR2: DFQATT and SNEGSKA (reference sequence). There are 15 residues in the CDR3. V trimming: 6 bases; J trimming: 1 base; junction bases outside the gene matches: 10. This CDR3 reads CSARSRDRASYEQYF. The CDR3 DNA follows: TGCAGTGCCCGCTCCCGGGACAGGGCGTCCTACGAGCAGTACTTC.

This clonotype was counted a few times. The J gene is TRBJ2-3, the V gene TRBV12-3 or TRBV12-4; the match to TRBD1 covers 10 bases. V lost 5 bases and J lost 1; bases outside the gene matches: 6. The CDR3 has 16 amino acids. The CDR3 spells CASSPSGTGGTDTQYF. The DNA for the CDR3 is TGTGCCAGCAGTCCCTCCGGGACAGGGGGCACAGATACGCAGTATTTT.

This clonotype was seen more than once but under ten times. V usage is TRBV12-3 or TRBV12-4 and J usage is TRBJ2-1; tentative D call: TRBD2 (7 bases). The CDR3 covers 17 residues. V lost 6 bases and J 8 bases, leaving 26 bases between the germline ends. The chain's CDR3 is CASREVRLADSGDEQFF. CDR3 coding DNA: TGTGCCAGCAGAGAGGTGAGGCTAGCGGACTCAGGGGATGAGCAGTTCTTC.

The J gene is TRBJ1-1, the V gene TRBV6-6, with 9 bases matching TRBD1. V dropped 5 bases and J dropped 3; count of bases not matched to a gene: 7. Germline V gives CDR1 MNHNY, CDR2 SVGAGI (reference sequence). The CDR3 sequence is 15 residues long. In nucleotides, the CDR3 is TGTGCCAGCAGTCCATGGGACAGGGAAGACACTGAAGCTTTCTTT. Its translation: CASSPWDREDTEAFF.

The genes are TRBV11-2 and TRBJ2-7; D call uncertain. CDR1 and CDR2 (germline): SGHAT, FQNNGV. V lost 0 bases and J lost 6, with 15 bases in between. The CDR3 loop spans 15 amino acids. CDR3 protein: CASSLERAKGLEQYF. CDR3 coding DNA: TGTGCCAGCAGCTTAGAAAGGGCCAAGGGCCTCGAGCAGTACTTC. Combining the CDR3 with reference TRBV11-2 and TRBJ2-7 gives the whole variable domain EAGVAQSPRYKIIEKRQSVAFWCNPISGHATLYWYQQILGQGPKLLIQFQNNGVVDDSQLPKDRFSAERLKGVDSTLKIQPAKLEDSAVYLCASSLERAKGLEQYFGPGTRLTVT.

This clonotype was counted between two and nine times. The rearrangement links TRBV7-8 to TRBJ2-7; 9 bases match TRBD2. Unmatched junction bases numbered 11, after V lost 5 bases and J lost 0 bases. Germline CDR1 SGHVS, CDR2 FQNEAQ. The CDR3 has 17 residues. CDR3: CASSPDVFSGSSYEQYF. DNA of the CDR3: TGTGCCAGCAGCCCTGACGTATTTAGCGGGAGCTCCTACGAGCAGTACTTC. The entire variable domain, with the rest obtained from reference TRBV7-8 and TRBJ2-7, is as follows: GAGVSQSPRYKVAKRGQDVALRCDPISGHVSLFWYQQALGQGPEFLTYFQNEAQLDKSGLPSDRFFAERPEGSVSTLKIQRTQQEDSAVYLCASSPDVFSGSSYEQYFGPGTRLTVT.